Listed below are T cell receptor beta chains from one sample, sequenced in a study of T-cell memory formation after mild COVID-19. TCRdb re-derived calls from the 5' RACE reads in MiXCR, one entry per CDR3 protein. The sample includes roughly 600,000 distinct CDR3 sequences, under 20% of them seen just once. The material sequenced was PBMCs or a T cell subset sorted from them (not recorded which). Receptors were obtained from an adult woman who had mild COVID-19 (a few samples of this study predate the infection). Cell type and time point are not known. The conserved cysteine and the conserved F or W are not part of the CDR3 here. A D gene is named only where the DNA matches it firmly. Expanded clones get a size class; other rows say once, few or many, or leave the size out.

.,TRBJ2-1,.,TRBV14,ASSHDFNEQF
many,TRBJ2-2,TRBD1,TRBV5-1,ASSLNSGGRNTGELF
few,TRBJ1-4,.,TRBV19,ASSDEGAAGWTNEKLF
many,TRBJ2-7,TRBD1,TRBV5-1,ASSRDRDEQY
.,TRBJ2-2,.,TRBV20-1,SARPYRPELF
few,TRBJ2-5,TRBD2,TRBV12-3/TRBV12-4,ASSTSGRPYQETQY
few,TRBJ2-3,TRBD2,TRBV12-3/TRBV12-4,ASNMGLAKGDTQY
.,TRBJ1-1,.,TRBV12-3/TRBV12-4,ASSSKGEGRGVEAF
few,TRBJ2-2,.,TRBV4-3,ASSQAIASGELF
few,TRBJ2-7,TRBD1,TRBV2,ASRGTGNYEQY
.,TRBJ1-2,.,TRBV27,ASSWKGPINYGYT
few,TRBJ2-1,TRBD2,TRBV2,ASQTSGYNEQF
few,TRBJ1-1,.,TRBV5-1,ASTPDRNTEAF
few,TRBJ1-1,.,TRBV12-3/TRBV12-4,ASSLALMGTEGAF
few,TRBJ2-1,.,TRBV20-1,SARKTDSPEQF
few,TRBJ2-7,.,TRBV6-2/TRBV6-3,ASRVNLDEQY
.,TRBJ1-1,.,TRBV6-5,ASSYSTGRGEGEAF
many,TRBJ2-3,.,TRBV9,ASSGSTRNSFTDTQY
.,TRBJ2-7,.,TRBV10-3,AISGAVYEQY
.,TRBJ1-2,TRBD1,TRBV4-2,ASSLDRTVGGYT
few,TRBJ1-1,.,TRBV4-2,ASSQDPLGAEAF
.,TRBJ2-7,.,TRBV27,ASSQGGLYEQY
.,TRBJ2-3,.,TRBV6-5,ASAETRSNTDTQY
.,TRBJ2-5,TRBD2,TRBV7-2,ANSAGRGQETQY
.,TRBJ1-3,.,TRBV12-3/TRBV12-4,ASSSNRAGNTIY
few,TRBJ2-3,.,TRBV7-9,ASSLERTVSTDTQY
few,TRBJ2-7,TRBD2,TRBV20-1,SARDHPSGLPYEQY
.,TRBJ2-4,TRBD1,TRBV11-2,ASSLGGGRDKNIQY
few,TRBJ1-6,.,TRBV25-1,ASSDTGGFHNSPLH
.,TRBJ1-1,TRBD1,TRBV7-6,ASSFYGTGNTEAF
.,TRBJ1-1,.,TRBV27,ASGWTGGNTEAF
.,TRBJ1-1,.,TRBV29-1,SVEPRLNTEAF
.,TRBJ1-1,.,TRBV19,ASSMRGGRAEAF
few,TRBJ2-7,.,TRBV6-5,ASSQGPKYEQY
few,TRBJ1-3,.,TRBV29-1,SADGSGNTIY
.,TRBJ2-7,TRBD1,TRBV6-1,ASSEGVTGGVRYEQY
.,TRBJ1-2,.,TRBV20-1,SALDGTLNYGYT
few,TRBJ1-1,.,TRBV4-3,ASSQAVVMNTEAF
few,TRBJ2-2,.,TRBV5-1,ASSLEFGVFTGELF
.,TRBJ2-7,.,TRBV19,ASSIGLNGHEQY
.,TRBJ2-7,TRBD2,TRBV7-6,ASSSVSGGGSYEQY
.,TRBJ2-5,TRBD1,TRBV6-5,ASSSRAGGLETQY
few,TRBJ1-2,TRBD1,TRBV5-6,ASSSQQDRGWGYT
.,TRBJ2-2,.,TRBV12-3/TRBV12-4,ASSFFSLSRENTGELF
.,TRBJ1-2,TRBD1,TRBV6-7,ASSPPGTGKGYT
.,TRBJ1-1,TRBD1,TRBV27,ASSSGQRYTEAF
few,TRBJ2-3,TRBD2,TRBV6-5,ASSYGTSGRTDTQY
.,TRBJ2-5,TRBD1,TRBV24-1,ATSDIYRGQETQY
.,TRBJ1-1,.,TRBV24-1,ATSKSGIYTEAF
few,TRBJ2-7,.,TRBV12-5,ASGLGQGRYEQY
.,TRBJ2-5,TRBD1,TRBV20-1,SPLGHRGLLQETQY
.,TRBJ2-2,.,TRBV3-1,ATGIGDTLRAGELF
few,TRBJ2-2,.,TRBV3-1,ASSQVSGELF
.,TRBJ2-5,.,TRBV7-9,ASGRDGRWETQY
.,TRBJ1-3,.,TRBV19,ASSLLDGSGNTIY
.,TRBJ2-3,.,TRBV11-3,ASSYLSLTGEDTQY
.,TRBJ2-1,.,TRBV4-1,ASSQDRLEVNNEQF
.,TRBJ2-3,TRBD1,TRBV10-3,AITDGTGTQY